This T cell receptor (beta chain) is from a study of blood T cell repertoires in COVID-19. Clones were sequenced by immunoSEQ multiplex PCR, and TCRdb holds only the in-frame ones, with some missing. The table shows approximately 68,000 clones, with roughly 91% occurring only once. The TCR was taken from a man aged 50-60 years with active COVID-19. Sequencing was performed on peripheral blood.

The CDR3 is CASNLAGAYNEQFF. CDR3 sequence (DNA): TGTGCCAGCAATCTAGCGGGAGCCTACAATGAGCAGTTCTTC. This chain uses TRBV19 with TRBJ2-1; TRBD2 matches 10 bases. Trimming at V came to 9 bases and at J to 2 bases, leaving 4 bases not matched to a gene. The germline gives CDR1 LNHDA, CDR2 SQIVND (reference sequence). This CDR3 contains 14 residues. The complete variable domain, with remaining parts taken from reference TRBV19 and TRBJ2-1, reads DGGITQSPKYLFRKEGQNVTLSCEQNLNHDAMYWYRQDPGQGLRLIYYSQIVNDFQKGDIAEGYSVSREKKESFPLTVTSAQKNPTAFYLCASNLAGAYNEQFFGPGTRLTVL.